The clone carrying this T cell receptor (beta chain) was observed many times. The entry originates in a study of low-dose radiotherapy and immunotherapy resistance in tumors. At the level of the study: Intravenous administration to patients comprised nivolumab at 240 mg every two weeks and ipilimumab at 1 mg/kg every six weeks. Patients received 300 mg of oral aspirin each day across four cycles, commencing on cycle 1 day 1.

Trimming cost V 7 bases and J 6 bases, with 13 bases left between them. CDR3 length: 13 amino acids. The germline V gene has CDR1 ENHRY and CDR2 SYGVKD. A roughly 22-cycle PCR with a constant-region primer and V-primer adapter amplified TCRs. Isolated mRNA underwent amplification via in vitro transcription. TCRdb recomputed calls from the reads with MiXCR, one row per CDR3 protein. The sample lists 40,000 to 65,000 distinct CDR3 sequences, around 33% occurring once. The time point is: after trial treatment. As for treatment: LDRT plus nivolumab, ipilimumab, low-dose cyclophosphamide and aspirin (RACIN trial).

The chain carries TRBV10-3 and TRBJ1-5; D is ambiguous. Specimen: PBMCs, collected after low-dose radiotherapy plus immunotherapy. The clonotype originates from a male donor with rectosigmoid adenocarcinoma. In nucleotides, the CDR3 is TGTGCCATCACCTCGGACCCAGTTCAGCCCCAGCATTTT. Translation gives CAITSDPVQPQHF.